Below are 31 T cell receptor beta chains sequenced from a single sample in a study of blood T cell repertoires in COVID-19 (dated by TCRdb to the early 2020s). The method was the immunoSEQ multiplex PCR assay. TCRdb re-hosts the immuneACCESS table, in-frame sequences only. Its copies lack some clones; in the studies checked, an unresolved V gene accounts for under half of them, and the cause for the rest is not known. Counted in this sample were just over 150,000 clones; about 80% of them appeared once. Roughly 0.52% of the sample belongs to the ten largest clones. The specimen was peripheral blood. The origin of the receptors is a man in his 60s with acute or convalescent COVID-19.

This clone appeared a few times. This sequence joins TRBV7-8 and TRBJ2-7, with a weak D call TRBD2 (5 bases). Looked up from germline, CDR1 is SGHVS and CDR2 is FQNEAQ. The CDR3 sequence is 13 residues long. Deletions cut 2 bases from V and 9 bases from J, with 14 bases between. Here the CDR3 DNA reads TGTGCCAGCAGCTTATCTGAGACGGCGGGGCAGTACTTC. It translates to CASSLSETAGQYF.

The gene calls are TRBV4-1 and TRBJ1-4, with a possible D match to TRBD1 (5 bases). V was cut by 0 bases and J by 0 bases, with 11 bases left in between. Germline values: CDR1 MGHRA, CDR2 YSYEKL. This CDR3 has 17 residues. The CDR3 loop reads CASSQDRGYTTNEKLFF. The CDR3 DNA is TGCGCCAGCAGCCAAGATCGGGGGTATACAACTAATGAAAAACTGTTTTTT.

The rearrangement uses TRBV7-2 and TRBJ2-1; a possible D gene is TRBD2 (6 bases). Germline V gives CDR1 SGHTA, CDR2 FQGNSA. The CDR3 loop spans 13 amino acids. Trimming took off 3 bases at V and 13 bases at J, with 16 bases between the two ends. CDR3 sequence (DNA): TGTGCCAGCAGCTTCCGGCGGGACTCCCCTCAGTTCTTC. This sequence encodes CASSFRRDSPQFF. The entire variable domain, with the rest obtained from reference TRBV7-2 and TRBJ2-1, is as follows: GAGVSQSPSNKVTEKGKDVELRCDPISGHTALYWYRQSLGQGLEFLIYFQGNSAPDKSGLPSDRFSAERTGGSVSTLTIQRTQQEDSAVYLCASSFRRDSPQFFGPGTRLTVL.

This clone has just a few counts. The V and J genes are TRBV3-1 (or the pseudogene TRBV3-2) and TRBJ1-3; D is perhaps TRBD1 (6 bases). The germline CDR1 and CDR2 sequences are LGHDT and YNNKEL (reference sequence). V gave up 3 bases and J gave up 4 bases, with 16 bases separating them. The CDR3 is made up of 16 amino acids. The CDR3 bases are TGTGCCAGCAGCCACCTCCCGCGGGGGGCAGGAAACACCATATATTTT. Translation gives CASSHLPRGAGNTIYF.

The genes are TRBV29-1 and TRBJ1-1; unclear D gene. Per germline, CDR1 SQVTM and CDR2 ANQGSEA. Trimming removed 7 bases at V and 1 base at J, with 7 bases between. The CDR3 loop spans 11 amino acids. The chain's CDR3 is CSGRANTEAFF. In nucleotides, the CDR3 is TGCAGCGGGCGGGCGAACACTGAAGCTTTCTTT.

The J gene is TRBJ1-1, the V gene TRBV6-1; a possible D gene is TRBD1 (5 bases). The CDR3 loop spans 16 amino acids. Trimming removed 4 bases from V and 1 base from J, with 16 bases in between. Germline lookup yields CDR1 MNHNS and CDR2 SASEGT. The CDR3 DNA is TGTGCCAGCAGTGCCCTTTACCCTGGGGCGAACACTGAAGCTTTCTTT. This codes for CASSALYPGANTEAFF.

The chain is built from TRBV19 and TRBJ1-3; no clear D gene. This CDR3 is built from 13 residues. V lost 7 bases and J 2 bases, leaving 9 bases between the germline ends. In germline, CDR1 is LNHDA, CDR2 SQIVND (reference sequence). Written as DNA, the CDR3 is TGTGCCAGTAAAGCTAACGCTGGAAACACCATATATTTT. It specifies CASKANAGNTIYF.

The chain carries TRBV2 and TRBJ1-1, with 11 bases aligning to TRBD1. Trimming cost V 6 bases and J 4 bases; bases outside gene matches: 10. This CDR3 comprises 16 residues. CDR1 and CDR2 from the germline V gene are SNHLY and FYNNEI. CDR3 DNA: TGTGCCAGCAGCTTGGACAGGGGGCTGTGGGGCACTGAAGCTTTCTTT. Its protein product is CASSLDRGLWGTEAFF.

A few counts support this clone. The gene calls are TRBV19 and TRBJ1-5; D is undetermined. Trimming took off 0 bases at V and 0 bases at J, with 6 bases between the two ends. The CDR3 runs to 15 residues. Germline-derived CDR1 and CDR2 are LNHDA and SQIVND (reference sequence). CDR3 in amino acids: CASSIDHGSNQPQHF. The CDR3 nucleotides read TGTGCCAGTAGTATAGATCACGGTAGCAATCAGCCCCAGCATTTT. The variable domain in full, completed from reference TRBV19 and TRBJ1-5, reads DGGITQSPKYLFRKEGQNVTLSCEQNLNHDAMYWYRQDPGQGLRLIYYSQIVNDFQKGDIAEGYSVSREKKESFPLTVTSAQKNPTAFYLCASSIDHGSNQPQHFGDGTRLSIL.

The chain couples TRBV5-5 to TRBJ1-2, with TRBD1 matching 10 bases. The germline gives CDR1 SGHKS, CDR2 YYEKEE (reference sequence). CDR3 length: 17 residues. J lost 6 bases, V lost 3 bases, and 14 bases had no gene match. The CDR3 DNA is TGTGCCAGCAGCTCCAAGCTCGGACAGGGGGAATCTAATGGCTACACCTTC. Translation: CASSSKLGQGESNGYTF.

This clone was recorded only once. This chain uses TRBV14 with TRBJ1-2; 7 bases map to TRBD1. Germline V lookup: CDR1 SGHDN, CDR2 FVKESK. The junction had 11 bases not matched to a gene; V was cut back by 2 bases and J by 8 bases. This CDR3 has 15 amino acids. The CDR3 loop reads CASSQSGTASMGYTF. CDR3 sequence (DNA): TGTGCCAGCAGCCAATCCGGGACAGCATCTATGGGCTACACCTTC.

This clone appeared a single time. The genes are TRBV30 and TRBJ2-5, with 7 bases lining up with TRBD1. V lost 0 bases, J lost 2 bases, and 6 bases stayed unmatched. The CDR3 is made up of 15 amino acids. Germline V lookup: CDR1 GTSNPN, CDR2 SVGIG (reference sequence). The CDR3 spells CAWSVFGTAQETQYF. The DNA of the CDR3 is TGTGCCTGGAGTGTATTCGGGACAGCACAAGAGACCCAGTACTTC.

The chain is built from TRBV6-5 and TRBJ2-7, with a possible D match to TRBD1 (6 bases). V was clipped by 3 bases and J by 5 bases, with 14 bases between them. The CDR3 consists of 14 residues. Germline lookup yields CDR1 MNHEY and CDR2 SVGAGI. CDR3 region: CASSYVGARDEQYF. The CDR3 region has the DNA TGTGCCAGCAGTTATGTGGGGGCTCGGGACGAGCAGTACTTC.

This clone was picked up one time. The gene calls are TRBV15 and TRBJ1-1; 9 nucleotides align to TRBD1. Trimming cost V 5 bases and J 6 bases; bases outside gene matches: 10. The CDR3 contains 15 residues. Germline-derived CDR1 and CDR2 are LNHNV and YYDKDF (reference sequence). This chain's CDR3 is CATSPGTGKFAEAFF. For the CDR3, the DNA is TGTGCCACCAGCCCCGGGACAGGGAAGTTTGCTGAAGCTTTCTTT.

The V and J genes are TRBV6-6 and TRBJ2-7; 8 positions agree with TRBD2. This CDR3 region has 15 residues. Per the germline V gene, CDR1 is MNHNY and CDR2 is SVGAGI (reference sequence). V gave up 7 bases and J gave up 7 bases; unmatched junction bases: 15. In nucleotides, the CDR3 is TGTGCCAGCACCCAGCCGGGACTAGGGGTAAGGGAGCAGTACTTC. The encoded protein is CASTQPGLGVREQYF.

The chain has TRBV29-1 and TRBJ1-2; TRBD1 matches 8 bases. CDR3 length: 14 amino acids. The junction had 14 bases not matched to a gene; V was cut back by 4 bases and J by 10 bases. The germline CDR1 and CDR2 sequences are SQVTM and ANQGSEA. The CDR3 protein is CSVVGAGGGTDYTF. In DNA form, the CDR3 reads TGCAGCGTTGTAGGTGCAGGGGGCGGGACCGACTACACCTTC.

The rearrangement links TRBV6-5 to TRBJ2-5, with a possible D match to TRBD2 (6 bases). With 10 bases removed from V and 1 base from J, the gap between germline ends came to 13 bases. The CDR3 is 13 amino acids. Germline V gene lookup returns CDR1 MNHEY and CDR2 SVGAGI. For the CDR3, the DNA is TGTGCCACCCCCGGGGGTTCCCAAGAGACCCAGTACTTC. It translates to CATPGGSQETQYF.

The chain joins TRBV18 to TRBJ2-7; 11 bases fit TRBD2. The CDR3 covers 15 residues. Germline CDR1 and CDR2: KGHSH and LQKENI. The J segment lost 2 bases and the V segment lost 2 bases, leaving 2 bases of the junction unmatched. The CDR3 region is CASSPGTSGAYEQYF. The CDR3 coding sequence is TGTGCCAGCTCACCAGGGACTAGCGGAGCCTACGAGCAGTACTTC.

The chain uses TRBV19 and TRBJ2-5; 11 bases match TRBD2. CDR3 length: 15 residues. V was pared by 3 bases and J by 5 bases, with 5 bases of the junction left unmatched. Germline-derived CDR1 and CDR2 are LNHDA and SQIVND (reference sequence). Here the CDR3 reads CASSIGTSGSETQYF. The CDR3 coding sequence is TGTGCCAGTAGTATTGGGACTAGCGGATCGGAGACCCAGTACTTC.

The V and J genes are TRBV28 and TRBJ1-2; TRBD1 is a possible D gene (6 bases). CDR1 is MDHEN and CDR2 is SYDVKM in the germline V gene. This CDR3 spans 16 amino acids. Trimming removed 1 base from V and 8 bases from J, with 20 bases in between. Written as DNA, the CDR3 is TGTGCCAGCAGTTTATTGGGGGGGGCGCTTGGCGGCGGCTACACCTTC. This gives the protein CASSLLGGALGGGYTF.

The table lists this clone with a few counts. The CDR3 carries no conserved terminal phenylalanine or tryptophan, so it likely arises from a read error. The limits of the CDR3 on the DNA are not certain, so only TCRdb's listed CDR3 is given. The CDR3 reads CAISDRGLL. V is TRBV10-3 and J is TRBJ2-7; the table's D call of TRBD1 was not tested on the DNA. The germline CDR1 and CDR2 sequences are ENHRY and SYGVKD. The CDR3 comprises 9 residues, both ends counted.

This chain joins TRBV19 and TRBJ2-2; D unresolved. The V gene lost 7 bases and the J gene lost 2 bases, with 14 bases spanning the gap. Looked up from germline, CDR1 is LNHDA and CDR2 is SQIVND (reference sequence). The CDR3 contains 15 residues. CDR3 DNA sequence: TGTGCCAGTAATAAACCGGTCCTCAACACCGGGGAGCTGTTTTTT. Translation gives CASNKPVLNTGELFF.

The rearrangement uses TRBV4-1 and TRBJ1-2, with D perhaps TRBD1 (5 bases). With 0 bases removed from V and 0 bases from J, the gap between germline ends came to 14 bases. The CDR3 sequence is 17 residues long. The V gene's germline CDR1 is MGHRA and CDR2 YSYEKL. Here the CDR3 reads CASSQEYRLGTNYGYTF. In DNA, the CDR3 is TGCGCCAGCAGCCAAGAGTACAGGTTGGGGACTAACTATGGCTACACCTTC.

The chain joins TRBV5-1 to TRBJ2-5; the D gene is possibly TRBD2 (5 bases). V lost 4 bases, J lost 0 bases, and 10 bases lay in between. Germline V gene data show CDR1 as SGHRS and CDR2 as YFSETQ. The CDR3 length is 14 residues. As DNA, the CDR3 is TGCGCCAGCAGCCGCCAACTAGACCAAGAGACCCAGTACTTC. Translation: CASSRQLDQETQYF.

In DNA form, the CDR3 reads TGTGCCAGCAGCTTGCCGGGACTAGCGGGAGAAGCCGGGGAGCTGTTTTTT. This gives the protein CASSLPGLAGEAGELFF. The chain employs TRBV9 and TRBJ2-2; 14 bases line up with TRBD2. J lost 6 bases, V lost 4 bases, and 8 bases had no gene match. CDR3 size: 17 residues. In germline, CDR1 is SGDLS, CDR2 YYNGEE.

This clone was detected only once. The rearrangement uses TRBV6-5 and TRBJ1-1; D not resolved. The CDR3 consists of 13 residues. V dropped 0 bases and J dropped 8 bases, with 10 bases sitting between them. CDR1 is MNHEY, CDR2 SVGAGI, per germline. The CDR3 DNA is TGTGCCAGCAGTTACTCGGGAGGGCTAGAAGCTTTCTTT. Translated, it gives CASSYSGGLEAFF.

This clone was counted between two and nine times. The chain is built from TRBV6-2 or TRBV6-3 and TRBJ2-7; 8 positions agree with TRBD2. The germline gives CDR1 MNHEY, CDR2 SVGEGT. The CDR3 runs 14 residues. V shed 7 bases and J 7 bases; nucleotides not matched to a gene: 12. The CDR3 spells CASNPGRASGEQYF. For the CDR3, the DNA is TGTGCCAGCAACCCCGGGAGGGCCTCGGGGGAGCAGTACTTC.

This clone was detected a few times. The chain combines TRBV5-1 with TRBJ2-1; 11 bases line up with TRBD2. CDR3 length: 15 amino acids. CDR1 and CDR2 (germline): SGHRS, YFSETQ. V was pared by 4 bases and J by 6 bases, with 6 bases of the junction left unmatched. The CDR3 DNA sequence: TGCGCCAGCAGCCCTAGCGGGGGGCCGACCAATGAGCAGTTCTTC. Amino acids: CASSPSGGPTNEQFF.

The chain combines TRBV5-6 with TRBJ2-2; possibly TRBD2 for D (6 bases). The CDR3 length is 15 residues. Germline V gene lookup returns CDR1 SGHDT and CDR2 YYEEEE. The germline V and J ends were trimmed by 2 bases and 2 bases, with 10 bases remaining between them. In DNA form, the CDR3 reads TGTGCCAGCAGCTTCGGCGGGGTAAACACCGGGGAGCTGTTTTTT. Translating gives CASSFGGVNTGELFF.

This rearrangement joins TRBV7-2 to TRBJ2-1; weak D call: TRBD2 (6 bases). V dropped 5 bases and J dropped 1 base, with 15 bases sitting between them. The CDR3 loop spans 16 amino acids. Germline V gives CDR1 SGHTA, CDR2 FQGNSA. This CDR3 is CASSLRRGGSYNEQFF. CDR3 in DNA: TGTGCCAGCAGCCTCAGGCGGGGCGGATCCTACAATGAGCAGTTCTTC.

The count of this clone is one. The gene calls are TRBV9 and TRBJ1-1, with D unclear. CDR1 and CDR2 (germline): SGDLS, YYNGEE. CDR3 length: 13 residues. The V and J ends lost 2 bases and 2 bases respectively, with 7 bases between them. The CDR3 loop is CASSVGTNTEAFF. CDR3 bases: TGTGCCAGCAGCGTGGGCACCAACACTGAAGCTTTCTTT.